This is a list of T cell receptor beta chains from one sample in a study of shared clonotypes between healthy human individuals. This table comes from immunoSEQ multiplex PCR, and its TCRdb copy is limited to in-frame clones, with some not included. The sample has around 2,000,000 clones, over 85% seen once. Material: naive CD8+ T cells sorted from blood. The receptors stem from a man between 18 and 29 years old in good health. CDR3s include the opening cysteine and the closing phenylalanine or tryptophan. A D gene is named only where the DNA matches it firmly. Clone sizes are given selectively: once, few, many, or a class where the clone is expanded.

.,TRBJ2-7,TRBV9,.,CASSVAPQPLLGEQYF,TGTGCCAGCAGCGTAGCTCCACAGCCTTTATTAGGCGAGCAGTACTTC
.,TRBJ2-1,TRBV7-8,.,CASSYRDPSYNEQFF,TGTGCCAGCAGTTACAGGGACCCCTCCTACAATGAGCAGTTCTTC
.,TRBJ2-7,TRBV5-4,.,CASSSSGTRNEQYF,TGTGCCAGCAGCTCGTCCGGGACAAGGAACGAGCAGTACTTC
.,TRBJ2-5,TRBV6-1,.,CASSETERFQETQYF,TGTGCCAGCAGTGAAACAGAACGTTTCCAAGAGACCCAGTACTTC
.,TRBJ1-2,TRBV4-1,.,CASSQDQVAGADYGYTF,TGCGCCAGCAGCCAAGATCAAGTGGCAGGCGCTGACTATGGCTACACCTTC
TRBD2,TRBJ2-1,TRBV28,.,CASSSRTSGAYNEQFF,TGTGCCAGCAGTTCACGAACTAGCGGGGCCTACAATGAGCAGTTCTTC
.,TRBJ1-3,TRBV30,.,CAWTPGYIGNTIYF,TGTGCCTGGACCCCGGGGTATATTGGGAACACCATATATTTT
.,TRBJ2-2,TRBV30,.,CAWSYGANTGELFF,TGTGCCTGGAGTTACGGGGCCAACACCGGGGAGCTGTTTTTT
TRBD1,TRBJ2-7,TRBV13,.,CASSFDRGRYEQYF,TGTGCCAGCAGCTTCGACAGGGGTCGATACGAGCAGTACTTC
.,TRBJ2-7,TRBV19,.,CASSISPGSEQYF,TGTGCCAGTAGTATATCTCCGGGGTCCGAGCAGTACTTC
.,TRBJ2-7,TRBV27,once,CASSLLNNYEQYF,TGTGCCAGCAGTCTACTCAACAACTACGAGCAGTACTTC
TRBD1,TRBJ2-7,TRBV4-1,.,CASSQEWTGSGLYEQYF,TGCGCCAGCAGCCAAGAATGGACAGGTTCGGGATTGTACGAGCAGTACTTC
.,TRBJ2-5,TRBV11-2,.,CASSRTAGGQETQYF,TGTGCCAGCAGCCGGACAGCCGGAGGCCAAGAGACCCAGTACTTC
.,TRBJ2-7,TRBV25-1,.,CASTGGEGSEQYF,TGTGCCAGCACCGGGGGTGAGGGGAGCGAGCAGTACTTC
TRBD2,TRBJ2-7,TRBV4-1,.,CASSQDWAAGYEQYF,TGCGCCAGCAGCCAAGATTGGGCAGCGGGGTACGAGCAGTACTTC
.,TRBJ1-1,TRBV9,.,CASSVDVRESAFF,TGTGCCAGCAGCGTAGATGTCAGGGAGTCAGCTTTCTTT
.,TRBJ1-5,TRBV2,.,CASSPGGQPQHF,TGTGCCAGCAGTCCAGGAGGACAGCCCCAGCATTTT
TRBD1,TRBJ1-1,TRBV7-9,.,CASSPRETGGMGAFF,TGTGCCAGCAGCCCTAGGGAGACAGGGGGTATGGGAGCTTTCTTT
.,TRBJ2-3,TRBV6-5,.,CASSYTLGDTQYF,TGTGCCAGCAGTTACACTCTGGGTGATACGCAGTATTTT
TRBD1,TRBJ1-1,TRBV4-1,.,CASSQVAGGTEAFF,TGCGCCAGCAGCCAAGTCGCAGGGGGCACTGAAGCTTTCTTT
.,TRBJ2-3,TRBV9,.,CASSVEDSPGDTQYF,TGTGCCAGCAGCGTAGAGGACTCCCCAGGAGATACGCAGTATTTT
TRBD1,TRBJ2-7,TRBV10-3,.,CAISESDRLTYEQYF,TGTGCCATCAGTGAGTCGGACAGGCTCACCTACGAGCAGTACTTC
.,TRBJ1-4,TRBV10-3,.,CAIRTGDNEKLFF,TGTGCCATCAGGACAGGAGATAATGAAAAACTGTTTTTT
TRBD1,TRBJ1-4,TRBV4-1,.,CASSQVQGAGEKLFF,TGCGCCAGCAGCCAAGTCCAGGGGGCGGGTGAAAAACTGTTTTTT
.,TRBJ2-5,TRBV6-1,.,CASSDGWGEETQYF,TGTGCCAGCAGTGATGGGTGGGGGGAGGAGACCCAGTACTTC
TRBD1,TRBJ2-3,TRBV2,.,CASNGGQDRLDTQYF,TGTGCCAGCAACGGAGGACAGGACCGTCTAGATACGCAGTATTTT
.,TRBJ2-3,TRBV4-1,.,CASKAAGITDTQYF,TGCGCCAGCAAGGCAGCAGGCATCACAGATACGCAGTATTTT
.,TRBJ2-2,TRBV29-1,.,CSVEASLTGELFF,TGCAGCGTTGAAGCCTCATTAACCGGGGAGCTGTTTTTT
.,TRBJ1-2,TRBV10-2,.,CASSEGAGAAYGYTF,TGCGCCAGCAGTGAGGGGGCAGGGGCAGCCTATGGCTACACCTTC
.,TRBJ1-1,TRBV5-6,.,CASRTGNAEAFF,TGTGCCAGCAGGACGGGAAACGCTGAAGCTTTCTTT
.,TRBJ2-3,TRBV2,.,CASKEGRSTDTQYF,TGTGCCAGCAAGGAGGGAAGGAGCACAGATACGCAGTATTTT
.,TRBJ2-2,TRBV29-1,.,CSVITGQLNTGELFF,TGCAGCGTCATCACTGGACAGTTAAACACCGGGGAGCTGTTTTTT
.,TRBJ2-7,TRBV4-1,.,CASSQLANSYEQYF,TGCGCCAGCAGCCAACTTGCCAACTCCTACGAGCAGTACTTC
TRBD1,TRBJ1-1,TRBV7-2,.,CASSLLRTGNTEAFF,TGTGCCAGCAGCTTGCTACGGACAGGGAACACTGAAGCTTTCTTT
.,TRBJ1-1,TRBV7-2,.,CASSLDGGTEAFF,TGTGCCAGCAGCTTAGATGGTGGCACTGAAGCTTTCTTT